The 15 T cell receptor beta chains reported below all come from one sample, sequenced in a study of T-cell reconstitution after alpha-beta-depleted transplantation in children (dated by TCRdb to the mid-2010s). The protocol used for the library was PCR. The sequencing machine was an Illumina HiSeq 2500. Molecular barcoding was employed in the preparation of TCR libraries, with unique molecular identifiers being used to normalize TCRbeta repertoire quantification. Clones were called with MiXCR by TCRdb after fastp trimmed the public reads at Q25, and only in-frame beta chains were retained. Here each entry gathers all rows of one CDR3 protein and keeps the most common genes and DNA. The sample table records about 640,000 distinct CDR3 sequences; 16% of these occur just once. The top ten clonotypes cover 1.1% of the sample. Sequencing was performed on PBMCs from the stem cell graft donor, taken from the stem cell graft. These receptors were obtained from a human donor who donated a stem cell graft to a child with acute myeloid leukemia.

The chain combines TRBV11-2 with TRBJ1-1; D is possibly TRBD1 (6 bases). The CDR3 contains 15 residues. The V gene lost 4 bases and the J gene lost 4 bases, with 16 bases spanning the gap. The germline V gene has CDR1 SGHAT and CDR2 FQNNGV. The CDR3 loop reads CASSYKGGAGTEAFF. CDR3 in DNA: TGTGCCAGCAGCTACAAGGGGGGGGCCGGCACTGAAGCTTTCTTT.

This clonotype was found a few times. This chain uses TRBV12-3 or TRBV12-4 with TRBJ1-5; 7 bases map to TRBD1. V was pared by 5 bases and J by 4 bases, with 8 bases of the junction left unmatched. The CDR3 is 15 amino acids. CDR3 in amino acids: CASSPLQGINQPQHF. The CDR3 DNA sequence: TGTGCCAGCAGTCCCCTACAGGGGATAAATCAGCCCCAGCATTTT.

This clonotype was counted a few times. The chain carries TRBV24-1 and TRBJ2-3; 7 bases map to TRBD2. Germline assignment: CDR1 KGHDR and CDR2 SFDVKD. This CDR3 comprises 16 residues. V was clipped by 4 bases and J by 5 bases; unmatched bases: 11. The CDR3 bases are TGTGCCACCAGTGACTCTGGACTAGATTGGGGAGATACGCAGTATTTT. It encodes CATSDSGLDWGDTQYF.

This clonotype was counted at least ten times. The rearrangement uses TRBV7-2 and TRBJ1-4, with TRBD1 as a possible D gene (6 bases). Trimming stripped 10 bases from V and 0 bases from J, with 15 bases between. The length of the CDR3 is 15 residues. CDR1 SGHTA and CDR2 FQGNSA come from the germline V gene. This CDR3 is CATRQAVATNEKLFF. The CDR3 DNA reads TGTGCCACAAGACAGGCGGTTGCAACTAATGAAAAACTGTTTTTT.

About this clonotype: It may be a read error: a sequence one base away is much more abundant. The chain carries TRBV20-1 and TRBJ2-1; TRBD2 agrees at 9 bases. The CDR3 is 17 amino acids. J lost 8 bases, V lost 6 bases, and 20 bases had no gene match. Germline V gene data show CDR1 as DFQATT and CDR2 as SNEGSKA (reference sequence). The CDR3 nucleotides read TGCAGTGCAAAGGACCTGTTGGCACGCGAGCGGGGGGATGAGCAGTTCTTC. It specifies CSAKDLLARERGDEQFF.

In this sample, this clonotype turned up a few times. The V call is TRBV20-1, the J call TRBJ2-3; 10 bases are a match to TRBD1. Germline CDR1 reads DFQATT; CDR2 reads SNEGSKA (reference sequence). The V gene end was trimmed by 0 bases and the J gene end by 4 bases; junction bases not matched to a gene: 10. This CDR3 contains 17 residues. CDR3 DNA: TGCAGTGCTAGAGAGGCCCCCGGGACAGGGGTCCCAGATACGCAGTATTTT. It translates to CSAREAPGTGVPDTQYF.

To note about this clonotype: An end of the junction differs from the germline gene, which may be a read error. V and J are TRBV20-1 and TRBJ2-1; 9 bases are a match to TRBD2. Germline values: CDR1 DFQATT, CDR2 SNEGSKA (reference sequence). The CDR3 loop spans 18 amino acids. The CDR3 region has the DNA TGCTGTGCTAGAGATTCCCCCCCAGCGGGGGGCTTCAAGAATGAGCAGTTCTTC. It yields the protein CCARDSPPAGGFKNEQFF.

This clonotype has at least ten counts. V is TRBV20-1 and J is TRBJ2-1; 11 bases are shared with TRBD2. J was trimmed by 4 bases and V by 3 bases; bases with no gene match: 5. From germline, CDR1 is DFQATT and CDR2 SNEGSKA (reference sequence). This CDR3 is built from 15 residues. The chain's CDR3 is CSASVASGGYNEQFF. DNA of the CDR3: TGCAGTGCTAGTGTGGCTAGCGGGGGGTACAATGAGCAGTTCTTC.

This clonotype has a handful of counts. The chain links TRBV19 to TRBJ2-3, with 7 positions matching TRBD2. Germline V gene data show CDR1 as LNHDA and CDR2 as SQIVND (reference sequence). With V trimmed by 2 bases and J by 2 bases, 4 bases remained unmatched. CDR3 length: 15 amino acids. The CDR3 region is CASSIWGGVTDTQYF. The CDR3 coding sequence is TGTGCCAGTAGTATATGGGGAGGGGTCACAGATACGCAGTATTTT.

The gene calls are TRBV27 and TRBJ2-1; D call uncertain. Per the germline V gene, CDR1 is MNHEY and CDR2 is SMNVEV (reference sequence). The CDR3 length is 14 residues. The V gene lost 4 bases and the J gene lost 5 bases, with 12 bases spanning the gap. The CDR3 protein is CASSSYRAHNEQFF. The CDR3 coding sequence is TGTGCCAGCAGTTCGTACCGGGCCCACAATGAGCAGTTCTTC.

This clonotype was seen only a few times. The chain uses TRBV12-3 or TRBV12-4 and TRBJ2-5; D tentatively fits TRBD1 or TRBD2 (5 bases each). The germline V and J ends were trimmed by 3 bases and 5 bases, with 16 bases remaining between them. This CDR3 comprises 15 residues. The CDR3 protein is CASSFGTPNGETQYF. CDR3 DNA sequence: TGTGCCAGCAGTTTTGGGACCCCCAACGGGGAGACCCAGTACTTC.

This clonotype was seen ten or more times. The CDR3 nucleotides are TGTGCCAGCAGCCTCGAGTATGAAGCTTTCTTT. Its translation: CASSLEYEAFF. The chain recombines TRBV6-6 with TRBJ1-1; D is ambiguous. Germline V gene sequence: CDR1 MNHNY, CDR2 SVGAGI (reference sequence). There are 11 residues in the CDR3. V lost 6 bases to trimming and J lost 7 bases, with 9 bases between them.

CDR3 region: CASSLAQGAMFEQFF. The CDR3 DNA reads TGTGCCAGCAGCCTCGCACAGGGGGCGATGTTTGAGCAGTTCTTC. The chain carries TRBV7-2 and TRBJ2-1, with 9 bases lining up with TRBD1. The J segment lost 9 bases and the V segment lost 5 bases, leaving 11 bases of the junction unmatched. The CDR3 runs to 15 residues. Germline V lookup: CDR1 SGHTA, CDR2 FQGNSA.

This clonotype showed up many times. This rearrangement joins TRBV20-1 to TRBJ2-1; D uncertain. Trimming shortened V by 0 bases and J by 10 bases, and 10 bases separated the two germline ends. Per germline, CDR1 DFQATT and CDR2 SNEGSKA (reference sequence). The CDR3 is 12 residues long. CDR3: CSAREVAWEQFF. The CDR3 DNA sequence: TGCAGTGCTAGAGAGGTAGCTTGGGAGCAGTTCTTC.

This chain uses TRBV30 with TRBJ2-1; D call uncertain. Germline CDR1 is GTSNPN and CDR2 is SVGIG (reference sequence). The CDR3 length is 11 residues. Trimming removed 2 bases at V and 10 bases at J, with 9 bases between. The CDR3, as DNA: TGTGCCTGGAGTTACCCAAGAGAGCAGTTCTTC. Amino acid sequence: CAWSYPREQFF.